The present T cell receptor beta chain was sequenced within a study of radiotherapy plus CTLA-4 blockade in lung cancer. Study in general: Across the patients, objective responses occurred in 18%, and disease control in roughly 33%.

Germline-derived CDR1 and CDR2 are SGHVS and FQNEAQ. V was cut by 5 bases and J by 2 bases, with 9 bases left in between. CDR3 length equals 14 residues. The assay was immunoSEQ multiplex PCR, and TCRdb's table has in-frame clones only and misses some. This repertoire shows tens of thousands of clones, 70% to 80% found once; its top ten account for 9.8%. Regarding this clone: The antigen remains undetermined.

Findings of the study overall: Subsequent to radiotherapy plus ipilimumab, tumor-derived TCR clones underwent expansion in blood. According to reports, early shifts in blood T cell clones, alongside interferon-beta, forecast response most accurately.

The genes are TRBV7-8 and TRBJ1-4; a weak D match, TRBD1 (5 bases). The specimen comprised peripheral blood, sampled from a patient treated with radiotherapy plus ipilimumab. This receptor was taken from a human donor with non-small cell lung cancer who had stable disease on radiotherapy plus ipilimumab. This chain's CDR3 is CASSMTETNEKLFF. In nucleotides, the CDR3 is TGTGCCAGCAGCATGACAGAGACTAATGAAAAACTGTTTTTT.